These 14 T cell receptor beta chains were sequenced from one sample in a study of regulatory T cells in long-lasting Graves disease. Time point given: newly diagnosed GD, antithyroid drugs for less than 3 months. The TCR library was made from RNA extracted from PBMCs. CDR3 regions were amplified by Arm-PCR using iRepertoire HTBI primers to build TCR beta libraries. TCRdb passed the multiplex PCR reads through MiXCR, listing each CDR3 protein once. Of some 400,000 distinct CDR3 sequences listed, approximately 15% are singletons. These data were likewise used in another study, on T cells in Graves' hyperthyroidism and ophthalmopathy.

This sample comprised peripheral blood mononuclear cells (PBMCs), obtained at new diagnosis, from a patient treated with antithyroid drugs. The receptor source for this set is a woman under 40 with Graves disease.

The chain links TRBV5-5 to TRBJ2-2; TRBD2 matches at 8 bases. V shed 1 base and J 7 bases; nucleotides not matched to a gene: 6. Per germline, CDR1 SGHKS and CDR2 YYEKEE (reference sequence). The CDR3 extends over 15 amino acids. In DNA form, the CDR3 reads TGTGCCAGCAGCTTGTCGCGGACTAGCCTCGGGGAGCTGTTTTTT. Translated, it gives CASSLSRTSLGELFF.

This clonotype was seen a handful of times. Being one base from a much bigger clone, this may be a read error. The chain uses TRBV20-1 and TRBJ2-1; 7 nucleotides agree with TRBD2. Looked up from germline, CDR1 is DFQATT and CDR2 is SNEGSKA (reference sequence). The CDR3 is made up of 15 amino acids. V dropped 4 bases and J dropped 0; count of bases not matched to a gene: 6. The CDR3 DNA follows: TGCAGTGCTAATTTACGGGAGGACTCCTACAATGAGCAGTTCTTC. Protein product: CSANLREDSYNEQFF.

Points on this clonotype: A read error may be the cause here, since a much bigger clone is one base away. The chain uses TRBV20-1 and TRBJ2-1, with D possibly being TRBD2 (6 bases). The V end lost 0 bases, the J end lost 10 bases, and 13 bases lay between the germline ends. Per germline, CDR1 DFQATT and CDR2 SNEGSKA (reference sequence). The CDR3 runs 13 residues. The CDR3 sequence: CSARDGGTYEQFF. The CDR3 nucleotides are TGCAGTGCTAGAGACGGCGGGACCTACGAGCAGTTCTTC.

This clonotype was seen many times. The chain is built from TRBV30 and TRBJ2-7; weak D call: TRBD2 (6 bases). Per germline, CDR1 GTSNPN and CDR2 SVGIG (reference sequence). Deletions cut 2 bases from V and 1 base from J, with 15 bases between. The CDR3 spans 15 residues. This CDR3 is CAWSRGSGPSYEQYF. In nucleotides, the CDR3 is TGTGCCTGGAGTCGAGGCAGCGGGCCTTCCTACGAGCAGTACTTC.

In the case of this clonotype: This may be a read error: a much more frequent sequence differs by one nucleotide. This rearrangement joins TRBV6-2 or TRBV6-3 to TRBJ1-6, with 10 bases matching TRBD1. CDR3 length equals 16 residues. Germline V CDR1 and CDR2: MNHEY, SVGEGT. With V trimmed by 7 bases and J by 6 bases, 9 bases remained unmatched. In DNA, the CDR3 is TGTGCCAGCAACACCGACAGGGGGCGGATTAATTCACCCCTCCACTTT. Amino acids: CASNTDRGRINSPLHF.

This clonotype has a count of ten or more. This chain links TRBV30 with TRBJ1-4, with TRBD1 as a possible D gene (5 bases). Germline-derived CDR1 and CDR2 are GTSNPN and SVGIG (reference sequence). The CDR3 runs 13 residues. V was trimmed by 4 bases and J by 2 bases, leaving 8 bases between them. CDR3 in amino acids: CAWTGITNEKLFF. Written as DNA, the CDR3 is TGTGCCTGGACAGGGATTACTAATGAAAAACTGTTTTTT.

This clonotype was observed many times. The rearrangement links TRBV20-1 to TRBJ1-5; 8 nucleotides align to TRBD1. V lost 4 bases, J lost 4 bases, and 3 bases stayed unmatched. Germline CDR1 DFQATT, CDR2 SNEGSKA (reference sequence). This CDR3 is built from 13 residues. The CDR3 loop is CSATRQGNQPQHF. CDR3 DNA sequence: TGCAGTGCTACGCGACAGGGGAATCAGCCCCAGCATTTT.

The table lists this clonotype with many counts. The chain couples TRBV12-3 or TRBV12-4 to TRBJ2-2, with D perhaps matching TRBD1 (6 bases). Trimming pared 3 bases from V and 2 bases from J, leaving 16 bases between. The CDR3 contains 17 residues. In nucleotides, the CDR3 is TGTGCCAGCAGTTTCGACAGGTCCCTTCGTAACACCGGGGAGCTGTTTTTT. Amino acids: CASSFDRSLRNTGELFF.

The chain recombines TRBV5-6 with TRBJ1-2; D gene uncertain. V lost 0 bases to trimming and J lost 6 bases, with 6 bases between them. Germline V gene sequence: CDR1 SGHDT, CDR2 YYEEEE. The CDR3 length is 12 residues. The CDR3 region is CASSLGRDGYTF. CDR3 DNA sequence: TGTGCCAGCAGCTTGGGCCGAGATGGCTACACCTTC.

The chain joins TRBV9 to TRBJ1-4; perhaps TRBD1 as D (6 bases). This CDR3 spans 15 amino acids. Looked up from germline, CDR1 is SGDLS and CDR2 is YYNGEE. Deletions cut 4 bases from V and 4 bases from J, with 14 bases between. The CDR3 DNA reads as TGTGCCAGCAGCACCGGGACACCTAATAATGAAAAACTGTTTTTT. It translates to CASSTGTPNNEKLFF.

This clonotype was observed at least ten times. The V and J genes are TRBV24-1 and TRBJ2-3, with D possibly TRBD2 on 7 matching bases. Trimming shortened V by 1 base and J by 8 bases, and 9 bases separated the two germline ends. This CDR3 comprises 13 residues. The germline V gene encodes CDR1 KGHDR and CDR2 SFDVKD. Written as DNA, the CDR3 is TGTGCCACCAGTGATTTACGGGGGGCTACGCAGTATTTT. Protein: CATSDLRGATQYF.

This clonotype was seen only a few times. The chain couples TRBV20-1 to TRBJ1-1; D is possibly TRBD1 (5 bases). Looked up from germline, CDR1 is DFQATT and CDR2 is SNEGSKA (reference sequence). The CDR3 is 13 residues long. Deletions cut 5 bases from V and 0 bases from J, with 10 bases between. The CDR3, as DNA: TGCAGTGCTCCCCGACAGATGAACACTGAAGCTTTCTTT. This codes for CSAPRQMNTEAFF.

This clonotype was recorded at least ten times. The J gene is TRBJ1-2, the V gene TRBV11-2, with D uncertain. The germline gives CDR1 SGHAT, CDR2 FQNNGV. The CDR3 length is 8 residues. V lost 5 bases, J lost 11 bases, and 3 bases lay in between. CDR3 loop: CASSPYTF. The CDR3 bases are TGTGCCAGCAGCCCTTACACCTTC.

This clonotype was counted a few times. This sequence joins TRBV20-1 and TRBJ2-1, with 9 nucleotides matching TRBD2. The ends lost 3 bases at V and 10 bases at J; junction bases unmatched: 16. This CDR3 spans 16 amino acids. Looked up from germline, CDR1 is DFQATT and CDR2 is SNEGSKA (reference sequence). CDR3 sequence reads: CSARATGTSRSREQFF. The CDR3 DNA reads TGCAGTGCTAGGGCAACCGGGACTAGCCGATCCAGGGAGCAGTTCTTC.